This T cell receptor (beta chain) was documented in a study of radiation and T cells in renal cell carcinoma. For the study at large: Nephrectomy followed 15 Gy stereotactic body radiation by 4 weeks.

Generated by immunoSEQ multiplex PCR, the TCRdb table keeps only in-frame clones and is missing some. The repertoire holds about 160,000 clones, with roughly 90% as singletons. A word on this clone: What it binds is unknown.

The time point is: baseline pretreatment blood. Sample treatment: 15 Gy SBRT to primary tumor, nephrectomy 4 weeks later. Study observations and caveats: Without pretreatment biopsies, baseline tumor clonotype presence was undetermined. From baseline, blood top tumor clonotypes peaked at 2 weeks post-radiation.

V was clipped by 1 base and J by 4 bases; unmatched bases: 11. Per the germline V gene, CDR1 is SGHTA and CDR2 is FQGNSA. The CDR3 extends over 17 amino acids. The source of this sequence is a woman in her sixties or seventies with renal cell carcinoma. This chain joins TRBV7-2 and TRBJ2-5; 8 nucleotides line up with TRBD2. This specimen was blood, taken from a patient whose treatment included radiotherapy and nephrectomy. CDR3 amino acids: CASSLVPSGGARETQYF. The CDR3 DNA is TGTGCCAGCAGCTTAGTTCCCAGCGGGGGCGCAAGAGAGACCCAGTACTTC. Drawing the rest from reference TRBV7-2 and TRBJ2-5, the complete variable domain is GAGVSQSPSNKVTEKGKDVELRCDPISGHTALYWYRQSLGQGLEFLIYFQGNSAPDKSGLPSDRFSAERTGGSVSTLTIQRTQQEDSAVYLCASSLVPSGGARETQYFGPGTRLLVL.